The 2 T cell receptor beta chains given below trace back to one sample, sequenced in a study of PD-1 blockade in classical Hodgkin lymphoma. TCRdb keeps only in-frame clones here, not all; method: immunoSEQ multiplex PCR. The sample has 23,000 or so clones, approximately 85% seen once; the top ten hold 10% to 15%. Time point noted: cycle 4 day 1 (C4D1), after 5 to 7 weeks of nivolumab. Exposure to brentuximab vedotin varied, and each patient had relapsed following autologous stem cell transplantation. Sequenced here: peripheral blood mononuclear cells (PBMCs), sampled before the fourth cycle of nivolumab. The receptors originated from a human donor with classical Hodgkin lymphoma.

The rearrangement links TRBV18 to TRBJ1-5; D may be TRBD1 (5 bases). Trimming removed 3 bases from V and 2 bases from J, with 8 bases in between. CDR3 length: 14 residues. Per germline, CDR1 KGHSH and CDR2 LQKENI. CDR3 residues: CASSPQGGNQPQHF. The CDR3 coding sequence is TGTGCCAGCTCACCTCAGGGTGGCAATCAGCCCCAGCATTTT.

CDR3 nucleotide sequence: TGTGCCAGTACCCAAGGGCCCTACAATGAGCAGTTCTTC. Amino acids: CASTQGPYNEQFF. This chain connects TRBV19 to TRBJ2-1, with D unresolved. Trimming left V 7 bases short and J 2 bases short, with 9 bases between. Germline V lookup: CDR1 LNHDA, CDR2 SQIVND (reference sequence). The CDR3 is 13 amino acids. The complete variable domain, with remaining parts taken from reference TRBV19 and TRBJ2-1, reads DGGITQSPKYLFRKEGQNVTLSCEQNLNHDAMYWYRQDPGQGLRLIYYSQIVNDFQKGDIAEGYSVSREKKESFPLTVTSAQKNPTAFYLCASTQGPYNEQFFGPGTRLTVL.